The clone carrying this T cell receptor beta chain was counted ten times or more. Antigen: not known. These data originate in a study of T cells in Graves' hyperthyroidism and ophthalmopathy. Clinical symptoms, serum thyroxine, TRAb, thyroid ultrasound and orbital computed tomography established diagnosis. Amplified regions were TCR beta CDR3 sequences from RNA transcripts. When the TCR CDR3 underwent first-round RT-PCR, the HTBI primer set was used. In TCRdb, the multiplex PCR reads were re-called with MiXCR into one record per CDR3 protein. Altogether about 610,000 distinct CDR3 sequences are present, over 12% being singletons, with the ten largest covering 4% to 5.5%. Study-wide results and caveats: From stable hyperthyroidism, ophthalmopathy was separated by a 13 V-J model. Within blood appeared most thyroid clonotypes that had expanded above 0.001. The model foresaw ophthalmopathy a median roughly 6 months prior to onset.

The CDR3 contains 14 residues. Trimming left V 4 bases short and J 2 bases short, with 11 bases between. The sample consisted of blood. This rearrangement joins TRBV12-3 or TRBV12-4 to TRBJ1-2, with D unresolved. The clonotype was recovered from a woman between 35 and 50 years old with Graves' ophthalmopathy. CDR3 amino acids: CASSSVTANYGYTF. The CDR3 nucleotides read TGTGCCAGCAGTTCAGTTACAGCCAACTATGGCTACACCTTC.